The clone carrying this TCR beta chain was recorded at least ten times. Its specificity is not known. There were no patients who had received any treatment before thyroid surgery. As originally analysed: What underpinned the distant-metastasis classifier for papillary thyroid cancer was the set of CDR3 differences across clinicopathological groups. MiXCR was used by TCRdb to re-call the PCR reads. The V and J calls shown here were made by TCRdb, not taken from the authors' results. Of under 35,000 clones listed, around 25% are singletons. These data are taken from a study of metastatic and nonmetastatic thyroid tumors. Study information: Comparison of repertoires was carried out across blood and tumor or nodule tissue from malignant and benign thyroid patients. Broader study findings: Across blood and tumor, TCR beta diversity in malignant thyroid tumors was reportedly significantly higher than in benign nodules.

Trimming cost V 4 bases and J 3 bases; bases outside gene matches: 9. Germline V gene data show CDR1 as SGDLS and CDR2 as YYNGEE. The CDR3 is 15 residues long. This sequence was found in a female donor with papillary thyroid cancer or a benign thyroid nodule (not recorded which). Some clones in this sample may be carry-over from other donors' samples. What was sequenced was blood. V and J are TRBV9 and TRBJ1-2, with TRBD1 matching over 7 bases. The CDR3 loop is CASSPTDRSDYGYTF. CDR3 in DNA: TGTGCCAGCAGCCCAACGGACAGGTCGGACTATGGCTACACCTTC. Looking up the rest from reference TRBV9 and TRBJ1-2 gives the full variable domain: DSGVTQTPKHLITATGQRVTLRCSPRSGDLSVYWYQQSLDQGLQFLIQYYNGEERAKGNILERFSAQQFPDLHSELNLSSLELGDSALYFCASSPTDRSDYGYTFGSGTRLTVV.